This T cell receptor (beta chain) came from a study of OX40 agonist ivuxolimab in advanced cancers. The method was immunoSEQ multiplex PCR; TCRdb's version includes in-frame clones alone and lacks a portion of them. Among about 50,000 clones listed, 85% to 90% were seen once. Trimming cost V 4 bases and J 2 bases, with 12 bases left between them. The CDR3 runs to 14 residues. Germline loops: CDR1 SGHNT, CDR2 YYREEE (reference sequence). The receptor was isolated from an adult with an advanced solid tumor such as melanoma, head and neck, liver or kidney cancer. The chain couples TRBV5-4 to TRBJ2-5; D is unclear. The starting material was CD4+ or CD8+ T cells sorted from blood, obtained in a trial of the OX40 agonist ivuxolimab. The CDR3 is CASSTGDGQETQYF. CDR3 nucleotides: TGTGCCAGCAGCACCGGCGACGGACAAGAGACCCAGTACTTC.